This is a list of T cell receptor beta chains from one sample in a study of blood T cell repertoires in COVID-19. Generated by immunoSEQ multiplex PCR, the TCRdb table keeps only in-frame clones and is missing some. The sample includes 60,000 to 90,000 clones, approximately 88% of them seen just once. Input material: peripheral blood. The receptors here all came from a woman of 80 years or more with active or convalescent COVID-19. The CDR3 runs from the conserved cysteine through the conserved F or W. The D gene is left open where the match is weak. Rows may omit the clone size; those that give it use once, few, many or a size class.

v_call	j_call	clone_size	d_call	cdr3_nt	cdr3_aa
TRBV28	TRBJ2-7	-	-	TGTGCCAGCAGTGGGGAGGCTAACGGCTCCTACGAGCAGTACTTC	CASSGEANGSYEQYF
TRBV21-1	TRBJ1-4	-	-	TGTGCCAGCTGCCAAAGGGGACAGGGCGGGGATGAAAAACTGTTTTTT	CASCQRGQGGDEKLFF
TRBV5-6	TRBJ2-7	-	-	TGTGCCAGCAGCCGACAAGACTACGAGCAGTACTTC	CASSRQDYEQYF
TRBV27	TRBJ1-5	-	TRBD1	TGTGCCAGCAGTTTGGGGACAGGGAATATTGGCAATCAGCCCCAGCATTTT	CASSLGTGNIGNQPQHF
TRBV5-4	TRBJ2-3	-	-	TGTGCCAGCAGCCCCGGTCAGGGTACGCAGTATTTT	CASSPGQGTQYF
TRBV7-2	TRBJ2-5	-	-	TGTGCCAGCAGCCGGGGGACAGTGCAAGAGACCCAGTACTTC	CASSRGTVQETQYF
TRBV5-4	TRBJ2-2	once	-	TGTGCCAGCAGCTTGCGGGACGGGGAGCTGTTTTTT	CASSLRDGELFF
TRBV7-9	TRBJ1-4	-	-	TGTGCCGGTAGAGGGATAGCTAATGAAAAACTGTTTTTT	CAGRGIANEKLFF
TRBV5-6	TRBJ2-3	-	TRBD2	TGTGCCAGCAGCTTCACTAGCGGGGCCATCACAGATACGCAGTATTTT	CASSFTSGAITDTQYF
TRBV29-1	TRBJ1-1	-	-	TGCAGCGCTATTTCTAGGAGCGCTTTCTTT	CSAISRSAFF
TRBV9	TRBJ2-3	-	-	TGTGCCAGCAGCCCCCGAGTGGGGACACCTAGCACAGATACGCAGTATTTT	CASSPRVGTPSTDTQYF
TRBV11-2	TRBJ2-7	-	-	TGTGCCAGCAGCTTTTCCCTCGGGGTCTCCTACGAGCAGTACTTC	CASSFSLGVSYEQYF
TRBV7-2	TRBJ1-2	once	TRBD1	TGTGCCAGCAGCCCACGACAGGGGGCGTTTGGCTACACCTTC	CASSPRQGAFGYTF
TRBV4-3	TRBJ2-1	-	TRBD2	TGCGCCAGCAGCCAAGGAGCGGGGGGGCGAAATGAGCAGTTCTTC	CASSQGAGGRNEQFF
TRBV5-1	TRBJ2-3	-	TRBD1	TGCGCCAGCAGCCCGGGACAGGCGAGCACAGATACGCAGTATTTT	CASSPGQASTDTQYF
TRBV7-2	TRBJ2-3	-	TRBD2	TGTGCCAGCAGCATGACTAGCGGGCTTTATACGCAGTATTTT	CASSMTSGLYTQYF
TRBV5-8	TRBJ1-4	-	TRBD1	TGTGCCAGCAGCTCTAGACAGGGAACTAATGAAAAACTGTTTTTT	CASSSRQGTNEKLFF
TRBV4-1	TRBJ1-2	-	TRBD1	TGCGCCAGCAGCCACTTAGGACAGGGGGCCGCTGGCTACACCTTC	CASSHLGQGAAGYTF
TRBV7-8	TRBJ2-1	-	TRBD1	TGTGCCAGCAGCTTAAGTCAGGGACAGGAGGGATGGGGTGAGCAGTTCTTC	CASSLSQGQEGWGEQFF